These 7 T cell receptor beta chains came from one sample sequenced in a study of blood T cell repertoires in COVID-19. Data came from immunoSEQ multiplex PCR; TCRdb stores just in-frame clones and leaves some out. The repertoire consists of about 210,000 clones, with around nine tenths occurring once and the leading ten covering roughly 0.7%. Material for sequencing was peripheral blood. The receptors originated from a man aged 35 to 55 with acute or convalescent COVID-19.

V and J are TRBV29-1 and TRBJ1-2; the D is unclear. CDR3 length: 12 amino acids. Germline lookup yields CDR1 SQVTM and CDR2 ANQGSEA. Trimming left V 7 bases short and J 4 bases short, with 13 bases between. CDR3 sequence: CSAAGSPYGYTF. The CDR3 region has the DNA TGCAGCGCTGCGGGCAGTCCCTATGGCTACACCTTC. Full variable domain (outside the CDR3, taken from reference TRBV29-1 and TRBJ1-2): SAVISQKPSRDICQRGTSLTIQCQVDSQVTMMFWYRQQPGQSLTLIATANQGSEATYESGFVIDKFPISRPNLTFSTLTVSNMSPEDSSIYLCSAAGSPYGYTFGSGTRLTVV.

The rearrangement joins TRBV9 to TRBJ1-3; 7 bases match TRBD1. This CDR3 spans 15 amino acids. Germline lookup yields CDR1 SGDLS and CDR2 YYNGEE. Losses at the gene ends were 4 bases for V and 1 base for J; bases not matched to a gene: 5. The CDR3 is CASSHRQGSGNTIYF. Written as DNA, the CDR3 is TGTGCCAGCAGCCACCGACAGGGATCTGGAAACACCATATATTTT.

Only one count was recorded for this clone. This chain connects TRBV15 to TRBJ2-7; TRBD1 aligns across 8 bases. The CDR3 sequence is 14 residues long. Germline V gives CDR1 LNHNV, CDR2 YYDKDF (reference sequence). Trimming cost V 5 bases and J 3 bases; bases outside gene matches: 6. CDR3 sequence: CATSGRQGYYEQYF. CDR3 bases: TGTGCCACCAGCGGAAGACAGGGGTACTACGAGCAGTACTTC.

This clone occurred once. The V and J genes are TRBV7-3 and TRBJ2-5; D might be TRBD2 (6 bases). Germline loops: CDR1 SGHTA, CDR2 FQGTGA. The CDR3 contains 14 residues. V dropped 5 bases and J dropped 5 bases, with 15 bases sitting between them. The CDR3 DNA reads as TGTGCCAGCAGCCCCGCCGGGGGTTATGAGACCCAGTACTTC. It codes for CASSPAGGYETQYF. The complete variable domain, with remaining parts taken from reference TRBV7-3 and TRBJ2-5, reads GAGVSQTPSNKVTEKGKYVELRCDPISGHTALYWYRQSLGQGPEFLIYFQGTGAADDSGLPNDRFFAVRPEGSVSTLKIQRTERGDSAVYLCASSPAGGYETQYFGPGTRLLVL.

This chain joins TRBV6-5 and TRBJ1-2, with 9 bases that match TRBD1. The CDR3 totals 14 residues. From germline, CDR1 is MNHEY and CDR2 SVGAGI. The V gene end was trimmed by 6 bases and the J gene end by 8 bases; junction bases not matched to a gene: 10. CDR3 loop: CASSPDRGYKGYTF. The CDR3, as DNA: TGTGCCAGCAGCCCGGACAGGGGCTATAAGGGCTACACCTTC.

The CDR3 DNA follows: TGCGCCAGCAGTGAGTATCGGGTCAGGGGTTATCATAGCAATCAGCCCCAGCATTTT. Amino acids: CASSEYRVRGYHSNQPQHF. This sequence joins TRBV10-1 and TRBJ1-5; D perhaps matches TRBD1 (6 bases). Germline-derived CDR1 and CDR2 are WNHNN and SYGVQD (reference sequence). V lost 1 base, J lost 0 bases, and 19 bases lay in between. This CDR3 spans 19 amino acids.

The chain combines TRBV28 with TRBJ1-5; D is possibly TRBD1 (6 bases). V was shortened by 2 bases and J by 2 bases, with 10 bases between the two germline ends. The germline CDR1 and CDR2 sequences are MDHEN and SYDVKM. This CDR3 has 15 amino acids. CDR3 nucleotides: TGTGCCAGCAGTTTAGGGGGGGGCGGCAATCAGCCCCAGCATTTT. It specifies CASSLGGGGNQPQHF.